This T cell receptor beta chain stems from a study of blood T cell repertoires in COVID-19. Background on the study: Material from acute and convalescent COVID-19 was sourced from the United States, Italy and Spain.

The CDR3 totals 12 residues. Trimming removed 4 bases from V and 3 bases from J, with 7 bases in between. Germline V gene lookup returns CDR1 SNHLY and CDR2 FYNNEI. In the authors' workflow: From reference gene primer amplification, estimates of nucleated cell counts were derived. Clones were read by immunoSEQ multiplex PCR, and TCRdb kept only the in-frame ones, dropping some. D and trimming were read from the DNA, whereas the V and J calls and clone size are those reported in that table. The sample lists 70,000 to 90,000 clones; about four fifths were seen once. The TCR comes from a human donor in a cohort sampled during active COVID-19. The gene calls are TRBV2 and TRBJ2-7, with D tentatively TRBD2 (5 bases). The sequencing input was peripheral blood. CDR3 protein: CASSVDFYEQYF. DNA for the CDR3: TGTGCCAGCAGTGTGGACTTCTACGAGCAGTACTTC.